The clone carrying this TCR beta chain was detected only once. Its matching antigen is unknown. This sample is drawn from a study of cytomegalovirus exposure and HLA in healthy donors. Study summary: Unique TCRs numbering about 87 million, obtained from HLA-typed donors, made up an early data release. Study results and caveats: Several top significant clusters appeared, in a later analysis, to be linked to common viral pathogens.

PCR employed 60 Vbeta and 13 Jbeta primers. TCRdb keeps only in-frame clones here, not all; method: immunoSEQ multiplex PCR. This table has 90,000 to 100,000 clones, approximately 64% appearing once. The CDR3 runs 12 residues. The V end was cut by 4 bases, the J end by 6 bases, with 6 bases between. Germline V lookup: CDR1 SGHTA, CDR2 FQGTGA. The chain combines TRBV7-3 with TRBJ2-2; weak D call: TRBD2 (5 bases). The origin of this receptor is a boy younger than 18 in good health and CMV-seropositive. Source material: PBMCs. The CDR3 DNA is TGTGCCAGCAGCTCGGACTCCGGGGAGCTGTTTTTT. Its protein is CASSSDSGELFF.